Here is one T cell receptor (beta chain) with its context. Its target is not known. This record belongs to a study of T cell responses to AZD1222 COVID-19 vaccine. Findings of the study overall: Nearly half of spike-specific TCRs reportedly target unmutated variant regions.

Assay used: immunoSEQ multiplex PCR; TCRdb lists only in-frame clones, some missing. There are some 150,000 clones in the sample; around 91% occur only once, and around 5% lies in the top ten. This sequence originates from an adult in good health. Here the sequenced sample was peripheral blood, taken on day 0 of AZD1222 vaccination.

The CDR3 loop is CASSLGQGAYSPLHF. Written as DNA, the CDR3 is TGTGCCAGCAGTTTAGGACAGGGGGCATATTCACCCCTCCACTTT. The V gene is TRBV28, the J gene TRBJ1-6, with TRBD1 matching over 11 bases. This CDR3 has 15 residues. Trimming removed 2 bases from V and 8 bases from J; junction bases left unmatched: 2. The germline V gene has CDR1 MDHEN and CDR2 SYDVKM.